This is a list of T cell receptor beta chains from one sample in a study of neurological immune-mediated disorders. TCRdb used MiXCR to reprocess the 5' RACE reads, holding one entry per CDR3 protein. In the table there are more than 40,000 distinct CDR3 sequences, just over 3% of which are singletons. Input material: PBMCs. These receptor sequences come from a woman aged 50 to 65 with multiple sclerosis. Both conserved end residues are part of each CDR3. A D gene is named only where the DNA matches it firmly. The size entry is marked missing in some rows and otherwise reads once, few, many or a size class.

d_call	clone_size	v_call	j_call	cdr3_aa	cdr3_nt
TRBD2	many	TRBV20-1	TRBJ2-5	CSAPPAGGRETQYF	TGCAGTGCGCCACCAGCGGGGGGGCGTGAGACCCAGTACTTC
-	many	TRBV20-1	TRBJ1-4	CSARDEGTGEKLFF	TGCAGTGCTAGAGACGAAGGGACTGGGGAAAAACTGTTTTTT
-	-	TRBV10-3	TRBJ2-2	CAISDSGRGNTGELFF	TGTGCCATCAGTGACTCGGGACGGGGAAACACCGGGGAGCTGTTTTTT
TRBD2	medium-sized	TRBV3-1	TRBJ2-1	CASSQGLGGELKQFF	TGTGCCAGCAGCCAAGGGTTGGGGGGGGAGTTGAAGCAGTTCTTC
TRBD2	many	TRBV11-1	TRBJ2-1	CASSPRTSGNVYEQFF	TGTGCCAGCAGCCCCCGGACTAGCGGGAATGTCTATGAGCAGTTCTTC
TRBD1	many	TRBV7-9	TRBJ1-1	CASSLTQGLKAFF	TGTGCCAGCAGCTTAACACAGGGGTTGAAGGCTTTCTTT
-	many	TRBV18	TRBJ2-1	CASSRAAGNEQFF	TGTGCCAGCTCTCGAGCCGCAGGGAATGAGCAGTTCTTC
-	many	TRBV2	TRBJ1-5	CASSEDLLPVGNQPQHF	TGTGCCAGCAGTGAAGACCTTCTCCCGGTGGGGAATCAGCCCCAGCATTTT
TRBD1	many	TRBV20-1	TRBJ2-5	CSAQGDRGLETQYF	TGCAGTGCTCAGGGGGACAGGGGGTTGGAGACCCAGTACTTC
TRBD2	many	TRBV7-2	TRBJ2-2	CASSPGLAGPGGELFF	TGTGCCAGCAGCCCGGGACTAGCGGGACCGGGCGGGGAGCTGTTTTTT
-	many	TRBV6-5	TRBJ1-5	CASSRNREQPQHF	TGTGCCAGCAGTCGAAACCGGGAACAGCCCCAGCATTTT
TRBD2	many	TRBV6-1	TRBJ2-1	CASSEALRASGAYNEQFF	TGTGCCAGCAGTGAAGCGCTTCGGGCTAGCGGGGCCTACAATGAGCAGTTCTTC
-	many	TRBV27	TRBJ2-3	CASSSMGQGKADTQYF	TGTGCCAGCAGTTCGATGGGACAAGGGAAAGCAGATACGCAGTATTTT
TRBD1	many	TRBV5-1	TRBJ1-1	CASTPQGVAVSAEAFF	TGCGCCAGCACCCCTCAGGGGGTCGCTGTTAGCGCTGAAGCTTTCTTT
TRBD1	few	TRBV6-6	TRBJ1-1	CASIGQGGTEAFF	TGTGCCAGCATCGGACAGGGTGGAACTGAAGCTTTCTTT
-	many	TRBV20-1	TRBJ2-3	CSASTGWDTDTQYF	TGCAGTGCCAGCACGGGATGGGACACAGATACGCAGTATTTT
-	many	TRBV14	TRBJ1-1	CASSQGVAEAFF	TGTGCCAGCAGCCAAGGTGTCGCTGAAGCTTTCTTT
TRBD2	many	TRBV20-1	TRBJ2-1	CSASIAGGPNEQFF	TGCAGTGCATCCATAGCGGGGGGGCCGAATGAGCAGTTCTTC
TRBD1	many	TRBV20-1	TRBJ1-2	CSARDLGTGHGYTF	TGCAGTGCTAGAGATTTAGGGACAGGGCACGGCTACACCTTC
-	many	TRBV20-1	TRBJ2-3	CSARPRDIFDTQYF	TGCAGTGCTAGGCCCCGGGACATTTTTGATACGCAGTATTTT
TRBD2	many	TRBV12-3/TRBV12-4	TRBJ2-4	CASSDGLAHIQYF	TGTGCCAGCAGCGACGGACTAGCCCACATTCAGTACTTC
-	many	TRBV27	TRBJ1-2	CASWVLGYGYTF	TGTGCCAGTTGGGTGTTGGGCTATGGCTACACCTTC
-	many	TRBV9	TRBJ1-1	CASSPPAGAMNTEAFF	TGTGCCAGCAGCCCCCCAGCGGGGGCAATGAACACTGAAGCTTTCTTT
-	many	TRBV5-1	TRBJ1-2	CASSRGGLSNYGYTF	TGCGCCAGCAGCCGTGGGGGTCTCTCTAACTATGGCTACACCTTC
-	many	TRBV12-3/TRBV12-4	TRBJ1-1	CASSLSSVNTEAFF	TGTGCCAGCAGTTTAAGCTCTGTGAACACTGAAGCTTTCTTT
TRBD1	-	TRBV27	TRBJ2-5	CASSQRTGRQETQYF	TGTGCCAGCAGTCAAAGGACAGGGAGGCAAGAGACCCAGTACTTC
-	many	TRBV20-1	TRBJ2-2	CSARDWGNKNTGELFF	TGCAGTGCTAGAGATTGGGGCAACAAGAACACCGGGGAGCTGTTTTTT
TRBD2	many	TRBV7-3	TRBJ2-2	CASSFTSGRSSGELFF	TGTGCCAGCAGCTTTACTAGCGGGAGGTCATCCGGGGAGCTGTTTTTT
-	many	TRBV14	TRBJ1-1	CASSPDSSGTEAFF	TGTGCCAGCAGCCCTGACTCCTCCGGGACTGAAGCTTTCTTT
-	many	TRBV9	TRBJ1-1	CASSPSTYYTEAFF	TGTGCCAGCAGCCCCTCAACGTACTACACTGAAGCTTTCTTT
-	-	TRBV5-8	TRBJ1-2	CASSPSATF	TGTGCCAGCAGCCCGTCCGCCACCTTC
-	many	TRBV5-1	TRBJ2-1	CASSLAGDTYNEQFF	TGCGCCAGCAGCTTGGCGGGGGATACCTACAATGAGCAGTTCTTC
TRBD1	many	TRBV6-5	TRBJ1-2	CASSPWTGNYGYTF	TGTGCCAGCAGTCCATGGACAGGGAACTATGGCTACACCTTC
TRBD1	many	TRBV20-1	TRBJ1-1	CSARQGPYTEAFF	TGCAGTGCTCGACAGGGGCCTTACACTGAAGCTTTCTTT
-	many	TRBV20-1	TRBJ2-5	CSAFYGETQYF	TGCAGTGCTTTCTATGGGGAGACCCAGTACTTC
-	many	TRBV20-1	TRBJ2-7	CSARDRTRTLRDEQYF	TGCAGTGCTAGAGACAGGACCCGGACCCTGAGAGACGAGCAGTACTTC
TRBD1	many	TRBV5-1	TRBJ1-6	CASRIEGAESPLHF	TGCGCCAGCAGAATCGAGGGGGCGGAATCACCCCTCCACTTT
-	-	TRBV3-1	TRBJ1-2	CASSREPRGHGYTF	TGTGCCAGCAGCCGAGAACCCAGAGGGCATGGCTACACCTTC
-	many	TRBV7-2	TRBJ1-3	CASSLVWGTGNTIYF	TGTGCCAGCAGCTTAGTGTGGGGGACTGGAAACACCATATATTTT
TRBD1	many	TRBV5-1	TRBJ2-2	CASSWDGTGNTGELFF	TGCGCCAGCAGCTGGGACGGGACAGGGAACACCGGGGAGCTGTTTTTT
-	-	TRBV5-1	TRBJ2-7	CASSLYGLSYEQYF	TGCGCCAGCAGCTTGTACGGCCTCTCCTACGAGCAGTACTTC
-	many	TRBV5-1	TRBJ2-5	CASSLDRGETQYF	TGCGCCAGCAGCTTGGACAGAGGGGAGACCCAGTACTTC
-	many	TRBV12-3/TRBV12-4	TRBJ2-1	CASSFRGEYNEQFF	TGTGCCAGCAGTTTTCGAGGCGAGTACAATGAGCAGTTCTTC
TRBD2	many	TRBV2	TRBJ2-2	CASSEKRETSGGPGELFF	TGTGCCAGCAGTGAAAAAAGGGAGACTAGCGGGGGGCCCGGGGAGCTGTTTTTT
-	many	TRBV12-3/TRBV12-4	TRBJ1-1	CASSLGGGGTEAFF	TGTGCCAGCAGTTTAGGCGGGGGAGGGACTGAAGCTTTCTTT
-	medium-sized	TRBV7-2	TRBJ2-3	CASSLARSTHSTDTQYF	TGTGCCAGCAGCTTAGCGCGGTCTACCCATAGCACAGATACGCAGTATTTT